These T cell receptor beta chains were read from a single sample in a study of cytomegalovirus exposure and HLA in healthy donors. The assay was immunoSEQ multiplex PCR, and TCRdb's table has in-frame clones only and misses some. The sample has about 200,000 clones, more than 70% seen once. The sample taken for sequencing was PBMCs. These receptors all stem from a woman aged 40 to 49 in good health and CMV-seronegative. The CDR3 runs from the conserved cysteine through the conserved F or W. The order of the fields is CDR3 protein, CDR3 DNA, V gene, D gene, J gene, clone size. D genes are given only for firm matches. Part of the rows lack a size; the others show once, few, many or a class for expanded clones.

cdr3_aa: CASSPGTQQETQYF
cdr3_nt: TGCGCCAGCAGCCCCGGGACTCAGCAAGAGACCCAGTACTTC
v_call: TRBV5-1
d_call: NA
j_call: TRBJ2-5
clone_size: NA

cdr3_aa: CSVRSSGYDNEQFF
cdr3_nt: TGCAGCGTTCGTTCTAGCGGTTACGACAATGAGCAGTTCTTC
v_call: TRBV29-1
d_call: TRBD2
j_call: TRBJ2-1
clone_size: NA

cdr3_aa: CASSEVRQGSTLHF
cdr3_nt: TGTGCCAGCAGTGAAGTGCGACAGGGGTCTACCCTCCACTTT
v_call: TRBV6-1
d_call: TRBD1
j_call: TRBJ1-6
clone_size: once

cdr3_aa: CASSLEQGAVNTEAFF
cdr3_nt: TGCGCCAGCAGCTTGGAACAGGGGGCGGTGAACACTGAAGCTTTCTTT
v_call: TRBV5-1
d_call: TRBD1
j_call: TRBJ1-1
clone_size: NA

cdr3_aa: CASSIDRTGITEAFF
cdr3_nt: TGTGCCAGTAGTATAGACCGGACAGGGATTACTGAAGCTTTCTTT
v_call: TRBV19
d_call: TRBD1
j_call: TRBJ1-1
clone_size: NA

cdr3_aa: CASSIEGGSTEAFF
cdr3_nt: TGTGCCAGTAGTATAGAGGGGGGATCTACTGAAGCTTTCTTT
v_call: TRBV19
d_call: NA
j_call: TRBJ1-1
clone_size: NA

cdr3_aa: CSVVMAAGQPQHF
cdr3_nt: TGCAGCGTTGTGATGGCGGCGGGGCAGCCCCAGCATTTT
v_call: TRBV29-1
d_call: NA
j_call: TRBJ1-5
clone_size: NA

cdr3_aa: CASSSKGGFSYEQYF
cdr3_nt: TGTGCCAGCAGTTCCAAGGGGGGGTTCTCCTACGAGCAGTACTTC
v_call: TRBV6-5
d_call: NA
j_call: TRBJ2-7
clone_size: NA

cdr3_aa: CASSPGLAGVLANTGELFF
cdr3_nt: TGTGCCAGCAGCCCTGGACTAGCGGGAGTTCTTGCGAACACCGGGGAGCTGTTTTTT
v_call: TRBV7-2
d_call: TRBD2
j_call: TRBJ2-2
clone_size: NA

cdr3_aa: CASSQDTGEGNQPQHF
cdr3_nt: TGCGCCAGCAGCCAAGATACGGGTGAGGGCAATCAGCCCCAGCATTTT
v_call: TRBV4-1
d_call: NA
j_call: TRBJ1-5
clone_size: NA

cdr3_aa: CASSWGVDRELYYGYTF
cdr3_nt: TGTGCCAGCAGCTGGGGGGTAGACAGGGAACTCTACTATGGCTACACCTTC
v_call: TRBV7-2
d_call: TRBD1
j_call: TRBJ1-2
clone_size: NA

cdr3_aa: CASSPSRGISPLHF
cdr3_nt: TGTGCCAGCAGCCCCAGCAGGGGGATCTCACCCCTCCACTTT
v_call: TRBV6-5
d_call: TRBD1
j_call: TRBJ1-6
clone_size: few

cdr3_aa: CASSLVPPRQGSHWGEQYF
cdr3_nt: TGTGCCAGCAGCTTGGTTCCCCCCAGGCAGGGGTCCCATTGGGGCGAGCAGTACTTC
v_call: TRBV7-2
d_call: NA
j_call: TRBJ2-7
clone_size: NA

cdr3_aa: CASSTSRTRGSPNEQFF
cdr3_nt: TGCGCCAGCAGCACAAGCAGGACTAGAGGCTCCCCGAATGAGCAGTTCTTC
v_call: TRBV4-1
d_call: TRBD2
j_call: TRBJ2-1
clone_size: NA

cdr3_aa: CASSSGVGTGELFF
cdr3_nt: TGTGCCAGCAGCTCAGGGGTGGGGACCGGGGAGCTGTTTTTT
v_call: TRBV7-2
d_call: NA
j_call: TRBJ2-2
clone_size: once

cdr3_aa: CASSFSGQGNTEAFF
cdr3_nt: TGTGCCAGCAGCTTCTCAGGGCAGGGGAACACTGAAGCTTTCTTT
v_call: TRBV9
d_call: NA
j_call: TRBJ1-1
clone_size: NA

cdr3_aa: CASSLSQGSETQYF
cdr3_nt: TGTGCCAGCAGTTTATCGCAGGGTTCGGAGACCCAGTACTTC
v_call: TRBV27
d_call: NA
j_call: TRBJ2-5
clone_size: once

cdr3_aa: CASRPWTESDTQYF
cdr3_nt: TGTGCCAGTAGGCCCTGGACAGAGTCAGATACGCAGTATTTT
v_call: TRBV19
d_call: NA
j_call: TRBJ2-3
clone_size: NA

cdr3_aa: CASSSAMEGGKNIQYF
cdr3_nt: TGTGCCAGCAGCTCCGCTATGGAGGGCGGGAAAAACATTCAGTACTTC
v_call: TRBV7-9
d_call: NA
j_call: TRBJ2-4
clone_size: NA

cdr3_aa: CASSTGGIGELFF
cdr3_nt: TGTGCCAGCAGCACGGGAGGGATCGGGGAGCTGTTTTTT
v_call: TRBV27
d_call: TRBD2
j_call: TRBJ2-2
clone_size: NA

cdr3_aa: CASSQALGQGDYGYTF
cdr3_nt: TGCGCCAGCAGCCAAGCGCTGGGACAGGGGGACTATGGCTACACCTTC
v_call: TRBV4-3
d_call: TRBD1
j_call: TRBJ1-2
clone_size: NA

cdr3_aa: CASSLYSSDNEQFF
cdr3_nt: TGTGCCAGCAGCTTATACTCATCGGACAATGAGCAGTTCTTC
v_call: TRBV7-9
d_call: NA
j_call: TRBJ2-1
clone_size: NA

cdr3_aa: CASSFSGTATPYEQYF
cdr3_nt: TGTGCCAGCAGCTTCTCCGGGACAGCAACCCCCTACGAGCAGTACTTC
v_call: TRBV7-2
d_call: TRBD1
j_call: TRBJ2-7
clone_size: NA

cdr3_aa: CASSLTSGKSSYNEQFF
cdr3_nt: TGTGCCAGCAGCTTAACTAGCGGGAAGAGCTCCTACAATGAGCAGTTCTTC
v_call: TRBV7-8
d_call: TRBD2
j_call: TRBJ2-1
clone_size: NA

cdr3_aa: CSVDRGIANYGYTF
cdr3_nt: TGCAGCGTGGACAGGGGGATAGCTAACTATGGCTACACCTTC
v_call: TRBV29-1
d_call: TRBD1
j_call: TRBJ1-2
clone_size: NA

cdr3_aa: CASSPSGALYGYTF
cdr3_nt: TGTGCCAGCAGCCCCAGTGGAGCCCTCTATGGCTACACCTTC
v_call: TRBV7-8
d_call: NA
j_call: TRBJ1-2
clone_size: once

cdr3_aa: CASRGRGDTQYF
cdr3_nt: TGTGCCAGCAGGGGTCGGGGAGATACGCAGTATTTT
v_call: TRBV7-2
d_call: NA
j_call: TRBJ2-3
clone_size: few

cdr3_aa: CASSTGLLRVTNEKLFF
cdr3_nt: TGCGCCAGCAGCACGGGCCTCCTGAGGGTCACTAATGAAAAACTGTTTTTT
v_call: TRBV5-1
d_call: NA
j_call: TRBJ1-4
clone_size: NA

cdr3_aa: CASSAIPGAHEQFF
cdr3_nt: TGTGCCAGTAGTGCTATCCCGGGAGCCCATGAGCAGTTCTTC
v_call: TRBV19
d_call: NA
j_call: TRBJ2-1
clone_size: NA

cdr3_aa: CASSSGTANVETQYF
cdr3_nt: TGCGCCAGCAGCTCCGGGACAGCGAACGTGGAGACCCAGTACTTC
v_call: TRBV5-1
d_call: TRBD1
j_call: TRBJ2-5
clone_size: NA

cdr3_aa: CAWSLAGATLYGYTF
cdr3_nt: TGTGCCTGGAGTCTAGCAGGGGCAACCCTCTATGGCTACACCTTC
v_call: TRBV30
d_call: NA
j_call: TRBJ1-2
clone_size: NA

cdr3_aa: CASSQVQGLQYF
cdr3_nt: TGCGCCAGCAGCCAAGTTCAGGGGCTGCAGTATTTT
v_call: TRBV4-3
d_call: NA
j_call: TRBJ2-3
clone_size: NA

cdr3_aa: CASSQEGRDAFF
cdr3_nt: TGCGCCAGCAGCCAAGAGGGCAGGGATGCTTTCTTT
v_call: TRBV4-3
d_call: NA
j_call: TRBJ1-1
clone_size: few

cdr3_aa: CASKGFGTNPSTDTQYF
cdr3_nt: TGTGCCAGTAAGGGATTCGGGACAAATCCTAGCACAGATACGCAGTATTTT
v_call: TRBV19
d_call: NA
j_call: TRBJ2-3
clone_size: NA

cdr3_aa: CASSILLAEEQFF
cdr3_nt: TGTGCCAGTAGTATACTTCTAGCGGAAGAGCAGTTCTTC
v_call: TRBV19
d_call: TRBD2
j_call: TRBJ2-1
clone_size: once

cdr3_aa: CASSYGRDTEAFF
cdr3_nt: TGTGCCAGCAGCTATGGGCGAGACACTGAAGCTTTCTTT
v_call: TRBV7-9
d_call: NA
j_call: TRBJ1-1
clone_size: NA

cdr3_aa: CASSLRSTDTQYF
cdr3_nt: TGTGCCAGCAGCTTACGTAGCACAGATACGCAGTATTTT
v_call: TRBV11-1
d_call: NA
j_call: TRBJ2-3
clone_size: NA

cdr3_aa: CSSATGGDRQPQHF
cdr3_nt: TGTTCCAGCGCCACCGGAGGGGACCGTCAGCCCCAGCATTTT
v_call: TRBV7-9
d_call: NA
j_call: TRBJ1-5
clone_size: NA